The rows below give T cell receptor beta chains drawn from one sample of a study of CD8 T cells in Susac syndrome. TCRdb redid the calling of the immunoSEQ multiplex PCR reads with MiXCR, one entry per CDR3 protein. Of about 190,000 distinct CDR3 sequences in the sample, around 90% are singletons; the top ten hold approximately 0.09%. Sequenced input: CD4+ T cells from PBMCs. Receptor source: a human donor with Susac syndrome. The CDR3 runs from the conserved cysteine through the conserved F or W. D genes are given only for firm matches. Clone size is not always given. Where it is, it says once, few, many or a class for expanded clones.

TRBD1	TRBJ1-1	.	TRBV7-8	CASSSRQGGEAFF	TGTGCCAGCAGCTCGAGACAGGGGGGTGAAGCTTTCTTT
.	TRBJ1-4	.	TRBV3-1	CASSQQSGINEKLFF	TGTGCCAGCAGCCAACAGTCAGGGATTAATGAAAAACTGTTTTTT
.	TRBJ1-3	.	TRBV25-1	CATTNTMDIGNTIYF	TGTGCCACCACTAACACTATGGACATTGGAAACACCATATATTTT
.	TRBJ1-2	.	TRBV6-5	CASMGALNYGYTF	TGTGCCAGCATGGGGGCGCTTAACTATGGCTACACCTTC
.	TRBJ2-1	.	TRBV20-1	CSARQARGSYNEQFF	TGCAGTGCTAGACAGGCTAGGGGCTCCTACAATGAGCAGTTCTTC
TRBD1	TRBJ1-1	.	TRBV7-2	CASARFLQGSTEAFF	TGTGCCAGCGCTAGGTTTCTACAGGGGAGCACTGAAGCTTTCTTT
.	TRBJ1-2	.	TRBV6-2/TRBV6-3	CASSYSRLGYTF	TGTGCCAGCAGTTATAGTCGTCTGGGCTACACCTTC
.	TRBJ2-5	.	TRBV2	CASVVGSDQETQYF	TGTGCCAGCGTCGTGGGGTCAGATCAAGAGACCCAGTACTTC
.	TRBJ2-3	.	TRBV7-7	CASSFEHGDTQYF	TGTGCTAGCAGCTTTGAACACGGGGATACGCAGTATTTT
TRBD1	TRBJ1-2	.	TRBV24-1	CATSDPTGGSYGYTF	TGTGCCACCAGTGATCCGACAGGGGGCTCCTATGGCTACACCTTC
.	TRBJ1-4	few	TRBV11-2	CASSLGLGEKLFF	TGTGCCAGCAGCTTAGGGTTGGGTGAAAAACTGTTTTTT
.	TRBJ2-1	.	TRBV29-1	CSVLSVIEQFF	TGCAGCGTTCTTTCGGTGATTGAGCAGTTCTTC
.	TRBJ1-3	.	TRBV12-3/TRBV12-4	CASSLNLRNTIYF	TGTGCCAGCAGTTTAAATCTACGAAACACCATATATTTT
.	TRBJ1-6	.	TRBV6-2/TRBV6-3	CASSKSSGYYSPLHF	TGTGCCAGCAGTAAGTCTTCAGGGTACTATTCACCCCTCCACTTT
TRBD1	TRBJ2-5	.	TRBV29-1	CSVRQGQETQYF	TGCAGCGTTCGACAGGGACAAGAGACCCAGTACTTC
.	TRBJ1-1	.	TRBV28	CASSLELEAGDTEAFF	TGTGCCAGCAGTTTGGAATTGGAGGCCGGGGACACTGAAGCTTTCTTT
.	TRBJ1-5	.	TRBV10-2	CASSKWERGNQPQHF	TGCGCCAGCAGTAAGTGGGAAAGGGGCAATCAGCCCCAGCATTTT
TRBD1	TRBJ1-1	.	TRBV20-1	CSARGQGGGEAFF	TGCAGTGCTAGAGGACAGGGTGGTGGTGAAGCTTTCTTT
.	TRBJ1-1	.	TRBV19	CASSGDLNTEAFF	TGTGCCAGTAGTGGTGATTTGAACACTGAAGCTTTCTTT
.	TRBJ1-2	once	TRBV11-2	CASSLGQRHGYTF	TGTGCCAGCAGCCTCGGACAGCGGCACGGCTACACCTTC
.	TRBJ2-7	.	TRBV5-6	CASSLPANSDEQYF	TGTGCCAGCAGCCTACCCGCTAATTCTGACGAGCAGTACTTC
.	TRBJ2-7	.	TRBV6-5	CASSYSITGRAPGYEQYF	TGTGCCAGCAGTTACTCCATTACAGGTCGGGCGCCGGGGTACGAGCAGTACTTC
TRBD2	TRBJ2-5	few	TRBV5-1	CASSRHEKLARSGETQYF	TGCGCCAGCAGCAGGCACGAAAAACTAGCGAGGTCGGGAGAGACCCAGTACTTC
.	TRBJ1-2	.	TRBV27	CASSLALRTPEGYTF	TGTGCCAGCAGTTTAGCCCTAAGGACCCCTGAGGGCTACACCTTC
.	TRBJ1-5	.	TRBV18	CASSSVGLNQPQHF	TGTGCCAGCTCATCGGTCGGCCTCAATCAGCCCCAGCATTTT
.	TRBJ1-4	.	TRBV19	CASSTRLGEGEKLFF	TGTGCCAGTAGTACCCGCTTGGGCGAAGGTGAAAAACTGTTTTTT
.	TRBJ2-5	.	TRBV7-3	CASSLSGTEETQYF	TGTGCCAGCAGCTTATCGGGGACTGAAGAGACCCAGTACTTC
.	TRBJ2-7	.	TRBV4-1	CASSQTAGEQYF	TGCGCCAGCAGCCAAACAGCGGGCGAGCAGTACTTC
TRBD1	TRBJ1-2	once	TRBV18	CASSPQDREYGYTF	TGTGCCAGCTCACCACAGGACAGGGAGTACGGCTACACCTTC
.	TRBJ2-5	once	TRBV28	CASSSMVSETQYF	TGTGCCAGCAGTTCAATGGTGTCGGAGACCCAGTACTTC
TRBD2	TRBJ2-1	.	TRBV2	CASSEKYGRWREGPRNEQFF	TGTGCCAGCAGTGAAAAATACGGCCGTTGGCGGGAGGGCCCTCGAAATGAGCAGTTCTTC
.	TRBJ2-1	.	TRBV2	CASSENSGTYNEQFF	TGTGCCAGCAGTGAAAATTCGGGAACTTACAATGAGCAGTTCTTC
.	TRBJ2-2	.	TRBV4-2	CASSQVGQGPTGELFF	TGTGCCAGCAGCCAAGTTGGGCAGGGGCCCACCGGGGAGCTGTTTTTT
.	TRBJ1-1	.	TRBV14	CASSQDTGRDAFF	TGTGCCAGCAGCCAAGACACAGGCAGGGACGCTTTCTTT
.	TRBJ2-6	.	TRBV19	CASSSIQLRANVLTF	TGTGCCAGTAGTTCTATTCAGCTTAGGGCCAACGTCCTGACTTTC
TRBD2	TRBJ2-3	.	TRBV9	CASSGGLAGAGTDTQYF	TGTGCCAGCAGCGGGGGACTAGCGGGAGCGGGTACAGATACGCAGTATTTT
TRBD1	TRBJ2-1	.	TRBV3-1	CASSLLFRQGNYNEQFF	TGTGCCAGCAGCCTTTTATTCCGACAGGGAAATTACAATGAGCAGTTCTTC
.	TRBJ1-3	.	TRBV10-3	CAITPISGNTIYF	TGTGCCATCACTCCGATCTCTGGAAACACCATATATTTT
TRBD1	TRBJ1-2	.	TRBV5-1	CASSLTRPGQPYGYTF	TGCGCCAGCAGCCTGACTCGACCGGGACAGCCCTATGGCTACACCTTC
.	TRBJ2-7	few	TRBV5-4	CASSAGLANEQYF	TGTGCCAGCAGCGCCGGACTCGCCAACGAGCAGTACTTC
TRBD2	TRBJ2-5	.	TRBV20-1	CSARVAGGSQYF	TGCAGTGCTAGGGTAGCGGGGGGGTCCCAGTACTTC
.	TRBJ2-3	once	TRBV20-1	CSARDRETPTTDTQYF	TGCAGTGCTAGAGATCGGGAGACTCCTACCACAGATACGCAGTATTTT
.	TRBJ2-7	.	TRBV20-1	CSASGVPHEQYF	TGCAGTGCTAGTGGGGTACCGCACGAGCAGTACTTC
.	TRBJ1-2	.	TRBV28	CASRNPGQGSGYTF	TGTGCCAGCAGAAACCCGGGACAAGGTAGCGGCTACACCTTC
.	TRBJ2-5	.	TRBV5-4	CASSLYSRKETQYF	TGTGCCAGCAGCTTGTATTCCCGGAAAGAGACCCAGTACTTC
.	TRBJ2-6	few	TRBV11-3	CASSLVILAATSGANVLTF	TGTGCCAGCAGCTTAGTGATTCTGGCAGCAACCTCTGGGGCCAACGTCCTGACTTTC
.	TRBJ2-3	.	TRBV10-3	CAISERITPSESTDTQYF	TGTGCCATCAGTGAACGAATAACGCCTAGCGAGAGCACAGATACGCAGTATTTT
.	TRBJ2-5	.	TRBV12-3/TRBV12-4	CASLRGNQETQYF	TGTGCCAGCTTGAGGGGAAACCAAGAGACCCAGTACTTC
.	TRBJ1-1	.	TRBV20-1	CSARDSQGRTEAFF	TGCAGTGCTAGAGACTCACAGGGTCGGACTGAAGCTTTCTTT
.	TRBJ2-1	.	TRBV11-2	CASSFQRYNEQFF	TGTGCCAGCAGCTTTCAGAGATACAATGAGCAGTTCTTC
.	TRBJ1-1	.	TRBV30	CAWSVRQNYMNTEAFF	TGTGCCTGGAGTGTGCGACAGAACTACATGAACACTGAAGCTTTCTTT
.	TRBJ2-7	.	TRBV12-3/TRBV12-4	CASSLSGPKAREQYF	TGTGCCAGCAGTTTATCCGGGCCCAAAGCCCGCGAGCAGTACTTC
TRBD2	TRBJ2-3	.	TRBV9	CASSVNGRAADTQYF	TGTGCCAGCAGCGTAAACGGGAGGGCGGCAGATACGCAGTATTTT
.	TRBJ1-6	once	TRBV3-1	CASSLQWNNSPLHF	TGTGCCAGCAGCCTACAGTGGAATAATTCACCCCTCCACTTT